The 21 T cell receptor beta chains presented below share a single source sample, sequenced in a study of cytomegalovirus exposure and HLA in healthy donors. The PCR contained 60 Vbeta and 13 Jbeta primers. Sequencing was performed with immunoSEQ multiplex PCR; in TCRdb, only in-frame clones are kept and a portion is missing. This table holds fewer than 250,000 clones, around 87% found once. The specimen sequenced was PBMCs. The source is a man aged 25-45 years in good health and CMV-seronegative.

The chain joins TRBV6-6 to TRBJ1-2; D may be TRBD1 (6 bases). CDR1 MNHNY and CDR2 SVGAGI come from the germline V gene (reference sequence). This CDR3 region has 13 residues. V was cut by 4 bases and J by 8 bases, with 14 bases left in between. The CDR3, as DNA: TGTGCCAGCAGTTGGGAGAGGGGACACGGCTACACCTTC. The encoded protein is CASSWERGHGYTF.

The CDR3 reads CASSPQDSPSEQYF. CDR3 in DNA: TGTGCCAGCAGTCCCCAGGACAGCCCCTCTGAGCAGTACTTC. The chain joins TRBV28 to TRBJ2-7; a possible D gene is TRBD1 (6 bases). Germline values: CDR1 MDHEN, CDR2 SYDVKM. V lost 5 bases and J lost 7, with 18 bases in between. The CDR3 is 14 amino acids.

This clone was found once. The chain joins TRBV2 to TRBJ1-4, with D unresolved. Germline CDR1 is SNHLY and CDR2 is FYNNEI. V was shortened by 3 bases and J by 0 bases, with 11 bases between the two germline ends. This CDR3 comprises 16 residues. This CDR3 reads CASSEVSRTTNEKLFF. CDR3 DNA sequence: TGTGCCAGCAGTGAGGTGAGCCGTACAACTAATGAAAAACTGTTTTTT. The full variable domain, with the rest looked up from reference TRBV2 and TRBJ1-4, is EPEVTQTPSHQVTQMGQEVILRCVPISNHLYFYWYRQILGQKVEFLVSFYNNEISEKSEIFDDQFSVERPDGSNFTLKIRSTKLEDSAMYFCASSEVSRTTNEKLFFGSGTQLSVL.

The chain recombines TRBV5-4 with TRBJ1-1; 11 bases fit TRBD1. Germline CDR1 is SGHNT and CDR2 is YYREEE (reference sequence). This CDR3 spans 18 amino acids. Unmatched junction bases numbered 18, after V lost 4 bases and J lost 7 bases. CDR3 loop: CASSLAGTGGIAVIEAFF. CDR3 bases: TGTGCCAGCAGCCTGGCCGGGACAGGGGGAATTGCGGTCATTGAAGCTTTCTTT.

The chain carries TRBV19 and TRBJ1-5; the match to TRBD1 covers 8 bases. Looked up from germline, CDR1 is LNHDA and CDR2 is SQIVND (reference sequence). V was pared by 4 bases and J by 5 bases, with 4 bases of the junction left unmatched. The CDR3 is 14 amino acids. The CDR3 DNA sequence: TGTGCCAGTAGTAGAGGACAGGGTGATCAGCCCCAGCATTTT. Encoded protein: CASSRGQGDQPQHF.

This chain uses TRBV30 with TRBJ2-4; the match to TRBD1 covers 8 bases. Germline CDR1 GTSNPN, CDR2 SVGIG (reference sequence). This CDR3 is 16 amino acids long. V dropped 5 bases and J dropped 7; count of bases not matched to a gene: 16. In nucleotides, the CDR3 is TGTGCCTGGGTAGGACAGGGACATGCGAAAAGGAACATTCAGTACTTC. Protein: CAWVGQGHAKRNIQYF.

The V and J genes are TRBV6-6 and TRBJ2-7; D might be TRBD2 (5 bases). The CDR3 length is 14 residues. The germline V gene has CDR1 MNHNY and CDR2 SVGAGI (reference sequence). Trimming pared 7 bases from V and 12 bases from J, leaving 25 bases between. The CDR3 bases are TGTGCCAGCACGGACCGGGCGACGCCGGAGGTGAGGTACTTC. It translates to CASTDRATPEVRYF.

The V gene is TRBV7-2, the J gene TRBJ1-5; tentative D call: TRBD1 (6 bases). Germline-derived CDR1 and CDR2 are SGHTA and FQGNSA. This CDR3 spans 14 amino acids. The germline V and J ends were trimmed by 4 bases and 4 bases, with 11 bases remaining between them. CDR3 region: CASSSIQGNQPQHF. As DNA, the CDR3 is TGTGCCAGCAGCTCCATACAGGGAAATCAGCCCCAGCATTTT. The full variable domain, in which reference TRBV7-2 and TRBJ1-5 provide the parts outside the CDR3, is GAGVSQSPSNKVTEKGKDVELRCDPISGHTALYWYRQSLGQGLEFLIYFQGNSAPDKSGLPSDRFSAERTGGSVSTLTIQRTQQEDSAVYLCASSSIQGNQPQHFGDGTRLSIL.

The chain couples TRBV9 to TRBJ2-3, with D possibly TRBD1 on 6 matching bases. Germline V gene sequence: CDR1 SGDLS, CDR2 YYNGEE. The CDR3 runs to 16 residues. Trimming pared 4 bases from V and 4 bases from J, leaving 19 bases between. The CDR3 coding sequence is TGTGCCAGCAGCCCAAGGCCGACAGGTTCCTCAGATACGCAGTATTTT. Its protein is CASSPRPTGSSDTQYF. The full variable domain, its missing parts supplied by reference TRBV9 and TRBJ2-3, is DSGVTQTPKHLITATGQRVTLRCSPRSGDLSVYWYQQSLDQGLQFLIQYYNGEERAKGNILERFSAQQFPDLHSELNLSSLELGDSALYFCASSPRPTGSSDTQYFGPGTRLTVL.

V usage is TRBV19 and J usage is TRBJ2-7; 7 bases fit TRBD2. CDR3 length: 15 amino acids. Germline values: CDR1 LNHDA, CDR2 SQIVND (reference sequence). V shed 1 base and J 0 bases; nucleotides not matched to a gene: 3. The CDR3 coding sequence is TGTGCCAGTAGTATAGGCAGGGAGGGCTCCTACGAGCAGTACTTC. This sequence encodes CASSIGREGSYEQYF.

The chain combines TRBV15 with TRBJ1-1; no reliable D call. Trimming removed 0 bases from V and 0 bases from J, with 11 bases in between. Germline CDR1 reads LNHNV; CDR2 reads YYDKDF (reference sequence). The CDR3 contains 16 residues. DNA of the CDR3: TGTGCCACCAGCAGAGATCTTACGACAATGAACACTGAAGCTTTCTTT. Translation gives CATSRDLTTMNTEAFF.

This clone has a handful of counts. The chain has TRBV6-1 and TRBJ2-7; 8 bases align to TRBD2. With V trimmed by 3 bases and J by 2 bases, 12 bases remained unmatched. The CDR3 length is 17 residues. Per germline, CDR1 MNHNS and CDR2 SASEGT. This chain's CDR3 is CASSDQIFLAGTYEQYF. The CDR3 DNA reads as TGTGCCAGCAGTGACCAGATCTTCCTAGCGGGCACCTACGAGCAGTACTTC.

The V call is TRBV5-6, the J call TRBJ1-4; D uncertain. The CDR3 sequence is 14 residues long. Germline V gene data show CDR1 as SGHDT and CDR2 as YYEEEE. V was trimmed by 2 bases and J by 6 bases, leaving 11 bases between them. CDR3 sequence reads: CASSLWQSYEKLFF. CDR3 bases: TGTGCCAGCAGCTTATGGCAGTCCTATGAAAAACTGTTTTTT.

The gene calls are TRBV28 and TRBJ2-2, with 9 bases aligning to TRBD1. The CDR3 covers 15 residues. The V gene end was trimmed by 5 bases and the J gene end by 6 bases; junction bases not matched to a gene: 7. The germline V gene encodes CDR1 MDHEN and CDR2 SYDVKM. This CDR3 is CASSLRDRDSGELFF. CDR3 in DNA: TGTGCCAGCAGTCTCCGGGACAGGGACTCCGGGGAGCTGTTTTTT.

The V call is TRBV28, the J call TRBJ1-2, with D perhaps TRBD1 (6 bases). Germline CDR1 reads MDHEN; CDR2 reads SYDVKM. This CDR3 comprises 14 residues. V was trimmed by 4 bases and J by 8 bases, leaving 17 bases between them. The CDR3 DNA follows: TGTGCCAGCAGTTCCCCGGGCAGGGGCAAAGGCTACACCTTC. Translated, it gives CASSSPGRGKGYTF.

The chain recombines TRBV27 with TRBJ2-3, with a possible D match to TRBD1 (6 bases). This CDR3 contains 18 residues. Trimming pared 2 bases from V and 0 bases from J, leaving 18 bases between. CDR1 is MNHEY and CDR2 is SMNVEV in the germline V gene (reference sequence). The CDR3 sequence: CASSLNPQGSFSTDTQYF. DNA for the CDR3: TGTGCCAGCAGTTTAAATCCCCAGGGGAGCTTTAGCACAGATACGCAGTATTTT.

The chain combines TRBV6-1 with TRBJ2-7; D is perhaps TRBD1 (6 bases). The CDR3 sequence is 14 residues long. Trimming shortened V by 11 bases and J by 7 bases, and 24 bases separated the two germline ends. Per germline, CDR1 MNHNS and CDR2 SASEGT. CDR3 in DNA: TGTGCCGGGGGCCTAAGGGCAGGCCCCGTGGAGCAGTACTTC. Protein product: CAGGLRAGPVEQYF.

This chain uses TRBV6-6 with TRBJ1-2; D is possibly TRBD1 (5 bases). The CDR3 is 13 amino acids. The V gene lost 2 bases and the J gene lost 7 bases, with 11 bases spanning the gap. Germline V gene lookup returns CDR1 MNHNY and CDR2 SVGAGI (reference sequence). For the CDR3, the DNA is TGTGCCAGCAGTTACGCCGCGGGGGGTGGCTACACCTTC. Encoded protein: CASSYAAGGGYTF.

There are a few counts of this clone. The chain carries TRBV19 and TRBJ2-1; 7 bases are shared with TRBD1. Germline V gene data show CDR1 as LNHDA and CDR2 as SQIVND (reference sequence). CDR3 length equals 13 residues. V lost 8 bases and J lost 4; bases outside the gene matches: 5. The CDR3, as DNA: TGTGCCAGTGGGGACAGATTTTACAATGAGCAGTTCTTC. This sequence encodes CASGDRFYNEQFF.

This clone has just one count. The V call is TRBV28, the J call TRBJ1-6; D is uncertain. Trimming took off 2 bases at V and 7 bases at J, with 6 bases between the two ends. Germline V gives CDR1 MDHEN, CDR2 SYDVKM. The CDR3 is made up of 13 amino acids. CDR3 sequence: CASSLRVNSPLHF. CDR3 in DNA: TGTGCCAGCAGTTTACGGGTAAATTCACCCCTCCACTTT.

This clone appeared a few times. Additional DNA sequences in this sample encode the identical CDR3. The chain has TRBV9 and TRBJ2-3; 7 bases are shared with TRBD1. V dropped 2 bases and J dropped 1; count of bases not matched to a gene: 1. CDR1 and CDR2 (germline): SGDLS, YYNGEE. The CDR3 extends over 14 amino acids. The CDR3 nucleotides are TGTGCCAGCAGCGTGGGGACAGGCACAGATACGCAGTATTTT. Translating it yields CASSVGTGTDTQYF.